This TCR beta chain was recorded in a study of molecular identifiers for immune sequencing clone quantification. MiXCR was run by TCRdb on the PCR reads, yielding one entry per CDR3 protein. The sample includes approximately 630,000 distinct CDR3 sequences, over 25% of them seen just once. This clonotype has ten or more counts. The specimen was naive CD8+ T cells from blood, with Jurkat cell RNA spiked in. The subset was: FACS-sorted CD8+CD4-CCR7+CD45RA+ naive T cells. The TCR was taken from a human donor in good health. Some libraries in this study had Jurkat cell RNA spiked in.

The CDR3, as DNA: TGTGCCAGCGGGATAGGGACTGGGGCCAACGTCCTGACTTTC. As protein: CASGIGTGANVLTF. The chain combines TRBV11-2 with TRBJ2-6; D uncertain. The germline V and J ends were trimmed by 8 bases and 2 bases, with 10 bases remaining between them. The CDR3 sequence is 14 residues long. Germline CDR1 SGHAT, CDR2 FQNNGV.